This entry features one TCR beta chain sequence. Its antigen is unknown. This sample was included in a study of cytomegalovirus exposure and HLA in healthy donors. Whole-study results and caveats: What TCR beta sequences reportedly achieved was accurate prediction of HLA-A and HLA-B alleles in most subjects. Analyzed later, most CMV-associated TCR beta chains appeared HLA-restricted. A missense DCLRE1C variant was associated with V- and J-gene trimming of TCR beta chains in a later analysis, and an independent cohort replicated the association.

Researchers ran the PCR with 60 Vbeta and 13 Jbeta primers. Some clones are missing from TCRdb's copy, which holds only in-frame ones; the method was immunoSEQ multiplex PCR. The sample records about 120,000 clones, 80% being singletons. The CDR3 runs to 12 residues. Germline CDR1 reads MDHEN; CDR2 reads SYDVKM. The V and J ends lost 6 bases and 11 bases respectively, with 16 bases between them. The sequencing input was PBMCs. The receptor was isolated from a female donor in good health and CMV-seropositive. The rearrangement links TRBV28 to TRBJ1-1, with D perhaps TRBD1 (5 bases). This chain's CDR3 is CASRQLRARAFF. The DNA for the CDR3 is TGTGCCAGCAGACAACTCAGGGCCAGGGCTTTCTTT.